Below are 6 T cell receptor beta chains sequenced from a single sample in a study of T cell responses to AZD1222 COVID-19 vaccine. Produced via immunoSEQ multiplex PCR; TCRdb's table is partial and in-frame only. The sample contains about 190,000 clones, approximately 90% of which appear only once. The material sequenced was peripheral blood, taken on day 0 of AZD1222 vaccination. The receptors stem from an adult in good health.

The rearrangement joins TRBV7-2 to TRBJ1-1; possibly TRBD1 for D (5 bases). The germline gives CDR1 SGHTA, CDR2 FQGNSA. Trimming shortened V by 1 base and J by 6 bases, and 6 bases separated the two germline ends. The CDR3 runs to 12 residues. Here the CDR3 reads CASSLGGAEAFF. The CDR3 DNA reads TGTGCCAGCAGCTTAGGGGGGGCTGAAGCTTTCTTT. Full variable domain (remainder filled in from reference TRBV7-2 and TRBJ1-1): GAGVSQSPSNKVTEKGKDVELRCDPISGHTALYWYRQSLGQGLEFLIYFQGNSAPDKSGLPSDRFSAERTGGSVSTLTIQRTQQEDSAVYLCASSLGGAEAFFGQGTRLTVV.

Comment on this clone: This CDR3 is also generated by other DNA sequences in the sample. V usage is TRBV14 and J usage is TRBJ1-1; no reliable D call. Germline CDR1 SGHDN, CDR2 FVKESK. The V gene lost 1 base and the J gene lost 5 bases, with 5 bases spanning the gap. This CDR3 region has 12 residues. For the CDR3, the DNA is TGTGCCAGCAGCCAAGGTAGAACTGAAGCTTTCTTT. The encoded protein is CASSQGRTEAFF. The full variable domain, with the rest looked up from reference TRBV14 and TRBJ1-1, is EAGVTQFPSHSVIEKGQTVTLRCDPISGHDNLYWYRRVMGKEIKFLLHFVKESKQDESGMPNNRFLAERTGGTYSTLKVQPAELEDSGVYFCASSQGRTEAFFGQGTRLTVV.

The V and J genes are TRBV15 and TRBJ2-7; the D gene is possibly TRBD1 (5 bases). Trimming took off 0 bases at V and 3 bases at J, with 21 bases between the two ends. The CDR3 runs to 18 residues. The germline CDR1 and CDR2 sequences are LNHNV and YYDKDF (reference sequence). The CDR3 DNA reads TGTGCCACCAGCAGAGACCCGAACACAGGTTTATTCGACTACGAGCAGTACTTC. This sequence encodes CATSRDPNTGLFDYEQYF.

This CDR3 is CASSLWPPERQFF. CDR3 DNA sequence: TGTGCCAGCAGTTTATGGCCACCTGAGAGGCAGTTCTTC. V gene TRBV27 combines with J gene TRBJ2-1, with unresolved D. The ends were cut back, 1 base at V and 12 bases at J, with 13 bases in the middle. The CDR3 sequence is 13 residues long. Per the germline V gene, CDR1 is MNHEY and CDR2 is SMNVEV (reference sequence).

The rearrangement joins TRBV10-3 to TRBJ2-7; the D is unclear. The CDR3 is made up of 12 amino acids. The germline V gene encodes CDR1 ENHRY and CDR2 SYGVKD. The V end was cut by 6 bases, the J end by 3 bases, with 9 bases between. This CDR3 reads CAIRTPDYEQYF. The CDR3 coding sequence is TGTGCCATCAGGACACCAGACTACGAGCAGTACTTC.

The rearrangement joins TRBV2 to TRBJ2-2; 9 bases fit TRBD1. The ends lost 1 base at V and 1 base at J; junction bases unmatched: 7. The CDR3 is 18 residues long. Germline V gene lookup returns CDR1 SNHLY and CDR2 FYNNEI. CDR3 loop: CASSEVQLGQGNTGELFF. The CDR3 bases are TGTGCCAGCAGTGAAGTTCAATTGGGACAGGGGAACACCGGGGAGCTGTTTTTT.